This T cell receptor (beta chain) was identified during a study of T cell changes during pregnancy in multiple sclerosis. Sequenced by immunoSEQ multiplex PCR; TCRdb stores in-frame clones only, minus some. The repertoire includes around 73,000 clones, approximately 92% of them detected once, and 2.8% sits in the top ten. CDR1 MNHEY and CDR2 SMNVEV come from the germline V gene (reference sequence). The V gene end was trimmed by 10 bases and the J gene end by 3 bases; junction bases not matched to a gene: 15. The length of the CDR3 is 15 residues. This sample comprised peripheral blood, obtained in the third trimester of pregnancy. The J gene is TRBJ2-7, the V gene TRBV27; 7 nucleotides line up with TRBD1. The receptor was isolated from a female donor in good health, enrolled as a control in a pregnancy study. The CDR3 DNA follows: TGTGCCACCAAAGCATTACCGGGACAGCTCTACGAGCAGTACTTC. This sequence encodes CATKALPGQLYEQYF.